The 22 T cell receptor beta chains below were found in one sample sequenced in a study of OX40 agonist ivuxolimab in advanced cancers. Library creation used the immunoSEQ multiplex PCR assay. TCRdb mirrors the immuneACCESS table, restricted to in-frame sequences. Some clones are absent from its copies; in checked studies, under half trace to an unresolved V gene, and the reason for the others is unknown. Recorded for this sample are 20,000 or so clones; roughly 78% of them occurred a single time. The ten biggest clones cover 30% of the sample. The sequenced sample was CD4+ or CD8+ T cells sorted from blood, obtained in a trial of the OX40 agonist ivuxolimab. The source of these receptors is an adult with an advanced solid tumor such as melanoma, head and neck, liver or kidney cancer.

The chain carries TRBV4-1 and TRBJ2-7, with 9 bases identical to TRBD1. CDR1 is MGHRA, CDR2 YSYEKL, per germline. The CDR3 length is 16 residues. V gave up 2 bases and J gave up 0 bases; unmatched junction bases: 5. The DNA for the CDR3 is TGCGCCAGCAGCCAAACCGGACAGGGGCTCTCCTACGAGCAGTACTTC. The encoded protein is CASSQTGQGLSYEQYF.

CDR3 DNA: TGTGCCAGCACCCCCCTTAGGGACAACAATGAAAAACTGTTTTTT. It is translated as CASTPLRDNNEKLFF. The rearrangement links TRBV28 to TRBJ1-4; D may be TRBD1 (6 bases). CDR1 and CDR2 (germline): MDHEN, SYDVKM. The V end lost 7 bases, the J end lost 5 bases, and 17 bases lay between the germline ends. The CDR3 loop spans 15 amino acids.

The genes are TRBV29-1 and TRBJ1-1; TRBD1 matches 9 bases. V lost 3 bases, J lost 10 bases, and 15 bases stayed unmatched. CDR3 length: 15 amino acids. Per the germline V gene, CDR1 is SQVTM and CDR2 is ANQGSEA. The chain's CDR3 is CSVEGRGQGVPGAFF. The CDR3 DNA reads TGCAGCGTTGAGGGGCGGGGACAGGGTGTTCCGGGAGCTTTCTTT.

The V call is TRBV5-6, the J call TRBJ2-1; D ambiguous. CDR1 is SGHDT and CDR2 is YYEEEE in the germline V gene. V was pared by 2 bases and J by 4 bases, with 10 bases between. The CDR3 has 14 residues. This chain's CDR3 is CASSFGQPYNEQFF. For the CDR3, the DNA is TGTGCCAGCAGCTTCGGGCAGCCGTACAATGAGCAGTTCTTC. Combining the CDR3 with reference TRBV5-6 and TRBJ2-1 gives the whole variable domain DAGVTQSPTHLIKTRGQQVTLRCSPKSGHDTVSWYQQALGQGPQFIFQYYEEEERQRGNFPDRFSGHQFPNYSSELNVNALLLGDSALYLCASSFGQPYNEQFFGPGTRLTVL.

In this sample, this clone turned up a few times. This chain uses TRBV6-6 with TRBJ2-1, with TRBD2 as a possible D gene (5 bases). Trimming shortened V by 5 bases and J by 9 bases, and 14 bases separated the two germline ends. CDR1 MNHNY and CDR2 SVGAGI come from the germline V gene (reference sequence). The CDR3 totals 13 residues. CDR3 amino acids: CASSLGKAGEQFF. The DNA for the CDR3 is TGTGCCAGCAGTCTCGGCAAGGCGGGTGAGCAGTTCTTC.

J is TRBJ1-1 and V is TRBV28; no reliable D call. Trimming stripped 3 bases from V and 4 bases from J, with 15 bases between. Germline V gene sequence: CDR1 MDHEN, CDR2 SYDVKM. This CDR3 has 15 residues. Here the CDR3 reads CASSFEPGGSTEAFF. The CDR3 DNA is TGTGCCAGCAGTTTCGAGCCGGGAGGTAGCACTGAAGCTTTCTTT.

The chain has TRBV5-5 and TRBJ1-4; TRBD1 agrees at 12 bases. The V gene's germline CDR1 is SGHKS and CDR2 YYEKEE (reference sequence). Trimming cost V 3 bases and J 3 bases; bases outside gene matches: 9. CDR3 length equals 18 residues. DNA of the CDR3: TGTGCCAGCAGCTCCTCCGGGACAGGGGGCGCGGCTAATGAAAAACTGTTTTTT. Protein: CASSSSGTGGAANEKLFF.

This clone was seen just once. This chain uses TRBV5-1 with TRBJ2-7, with a possible D match to TRBD1 (6 bases). Germline-derived CDR1 and CDR2 are SGHRS and YFSETQ. Trimming left V 4 bases short and J 3 bases short, with 17 bases between. This CDR3 is 15 amino acids long. The CDR3 reads CASSQNRDTLYEQYF. The CDR3 nucleotides read TGCGCCAGCAGCCAGAACCGGGACACCCTCTACGAGCAGTACTTC.

The CDR3 reads CASSLRVYEQYF. The CDR3, as DNA: TGTGCCAGCAGCTTAAGGGTCTACGAGCAGTACTTC. This chain connects TRBV5-5 to TRBJ2-7; D call uncertain. The CDR3 covers 12 residues. Germline V gene sequence: CDR1 SGHKS, CDR2 YYEKEE (reference sequence). Deletions cut 2 bases from V and 3 bases from J, with 6 bases between.

Regarding this clone: Other DNA sequences in this sample translate to the same CDR3. V and J are TRBV6-5 and TRBJ2-3; TRBD1 matches at 8 bases. Germline CDR1 is MNHEY and CDR2 is SVGAGI. Losses at the gene ends were 0 bases for V and 4 bases for J; bases not matched to a gene: 3. The CDR3 is 15 amino acids. The chain's CDR3 is CASSYSQGEADTQYF. CDR3 coding DNA: TGTGCCAGCAGTTACTCACAGGGGGAGGCAGATACGCAGTATTTT.

This chain connects TRBV19 to TRBJ1-1, with TRBD1 identical over 7 bases. V trimming: 5 bases; J trimming: 7 bases; junction bases outside the gene matches: 4. The CDR3 sequence is 12 residues long. Germline assignment: CDR1 LNHDA and CDR2 SQIVND (reference sequence). CDR3: CASSPGTVEAFF. The CDR3 region has the DNA TGTGCCAGTAGTCCCGGGACAGTTGAAGCTTTCTTT.

V gene TRBV27 combines with J gene TRBJ2-2; D may match TRBD1 or TRBD2 (5 bases each). V lost 6 bases and J lost 4, with 12 bases in between. In germline, CDR1 is MNHEY, CDR2 SMNVEV (reference sequence). CDR3 length: 14 residues. CDR3 residues: CASSPGPVTGELFF. DNA of the CDR3: TGTGCCAGCAGCCCGGGACCCGTCACCGGGGAGCTGTTTTTT.

The rearrangement uses TRBV11-1 and TRBJ2-1, with 10 bases matching TRBD2. V was clipped by 3 bases and J by 9 bases; unmatched bases: 14. The CDR3 extends over 17 amino acids. Germline values: CDR1 SGHAT, CDR2 FQDESV (reference sequence). The CDR3 bases are TGTGCCAGCAGCTTGGATAGAGCGGGAGGGGCGCGGGGTGAGCAGTTCTTC. Its protein is CASSLDRAGGARGEQFF.

This chain connects TRBV28 to TRBJ2-3, with 7 bases matching TRBD1. V was pared by 7 bases and J by 2 bases, with 15 bases of the junction left unmatched. Germline V gives CDR1 MDHEN, CDR2 SYDVKM. The CDR3 extends over 17 amino acids. The CDR3 here is CASNLDGTVPLTDTQYF. The CDR3 DNA sequence: TGTGCCAGCAACCTAGATGGGACAGTTCCCCTCACAGATACGCAGTATTTT.

V usage is TRBV28 and J usage is TRBJ2-1, with TRBD1 matching 8 bases. The V and J ends lost 3 bases and 2 bases, in that order; junction bases with no gene match: 3. CDR3 size: 15 residues. CDR1 and CDR2 from the germline V gene are MDHEN and SYDVKM. This chain's CDR3 is CASSLGQEAYNEQFF. CDR3 coding DNA: TGTGCCAGCAGTTTGGGACAGGAGGCCTACAATGAGCAGTTCTTC.

V is TRBV12-5 and J is TRBJ2-1; TRBD1 matches at 11 bases. Germline assignment: CDR1 LGHNT and CDR2 FRNRAP. V lost 6 bases, J lost 7 bases, and 8 bases stayed unmatched. CDR3 length equals 15 residues. The CDR3 DNA sequence: TGTGCTAGTGGCACAGGACAGGGGGCGCAGAATGAGCAGTTCTTC. It specifies CASGTGQGAQNEQFF.

CDR3 DNA: TGTGCCAGCAGTTCCGGGCTGAACAATGAGCAGTTCTTC. Protein sequence: CASSSGLNNEQFF. The V gene is TRBV27, the J gene TRBJ2-1; D unresolved. Trimming shortened V by 4 bases and J by 5 bases, and 9 bases separated the two germline ends. Germline values: CDR1 MNHEY, CDR2 SMNVEV (reference sequence). The CDR3 length is 13 residues.

The chain combines TRBV15 with TRBJ1-5; D is undetermined. CDR3 size: 16 residues. Between the trimmed V and J ends, which lost 0 bases and 2 bases, there was a span of 11 bases. CDR1 and CDR2 from the germline V gene are LNHNV and YYDKDF (reference sequence). The CDR3: CATSRDRGNGNQPQHF. For the CDR3, the DNA is TGTGCCACCAGCAGAGATCGAGGGAATGGCAATCAGCCCCAGCATTTT.

This rearrangement joins TRBV7-6 to TRBJ1-4; 8 positions match TRBD1. The germline V gene encodes CDR1 SGHVS and CDR2 FNYEAQ. The junction had 2 bases not matched to a gene; V was cut back by 5 bases and J by 6 bases. The CDR3 extends over 13 amino acids. The CDR3 loop is CASSPGQDEKLFF. CDR3 DNA sequence: TGTGCCAGCAGCCCGGGACAGGATGAAAAACTGTTTTTT.

The chain carries TRBV25-1 and TRBJ1-2; weak D call: TRBD1 (5 bases). This CDR3 comprises 14 residues. Germline lookup yields CDR1 MGHDK and CDR2 SYGVNS. Trimming shortened V by 2 bases and J by 4 bases, and 11 bases separated the two germline ends. In DNA, the CDR3 is TGTGCCAGCAGTGAACAGGGCCCCAGCTATGGCTACACCTTC. Encoded protein: CASSEQGPSYGYTF.

This chain links TRBV29-1 with TRBJ1-3, with D unclear. V dropped 6 bases and J dropped 3 bases, with 18 bases sitting between them. The CDR3 covers 15 residues. Germline V gene lookup returns CDR1 SQVTM and CDR2 ANQGSEA. The CDR3 reads CSVKAGREGGNTIYF. Here the CDR3 DNA reads TGCAGCGTAAAGGCAGGAAGGGAAGGTGGAAACACCATATATTTT.

The V gene is TRBV28, the J gene TRBJ2-3; tentative D call: TRBD1 (6 bases). There are 14 residues in the CDR3. CDR1 is MDHEN, CDR2 SYDVKM, per germline. Trimming removed 4 bases at V and 4 bases at J, with 12 bases between. CDR3 sequence (DNA): TGTGCCAGCAGTTACCTACAGGGCCCAGATACGCAGTATTTT. It translates to CASSYLQGPDTQYF.